The 2 T cell receptor beta chains below come from one sample, sequenced in a study of T cell responses to AZD1222 COVID-19 vaccine. The assay was immunoSEQ multiplex PCR, and TCRdb's table has in-frame clones only and misses some. The sample lists some 120,000 clones, approximately 86% occurring once. The sequencing used peripheral blood, collected 28 days after the second AZD1222 dose. Receptors originate from an adult who received the AZD1222 COVID-19 vaccine.

The rearrangement joins TRBV10-3 to TRBJ1-2, with a tentative D call TRBD1 (6 bases). Per germline, CDR1 ENHRY and CDR2 SYGVKD. Trimming removed 10 bases at V and 3 bases at J, with 12 bases between. The CDR3 extends over 12 amino acids. The CDR3 loop is CATPGHDYGYTF. The CDR3 nucleotides are TGTGCCACCCCGGGACACGACTATGGCTACACCTTC.

The V call is TRBV11-2, the J call TRBJ1-4; 10 nucleotides line up with TRBD1. V dropped 7 bases and J dropped 7; count of bases not matched to a gene: 6. Germline-derived CDR1 and CDR2 are SGHAT and FQNNGV. The CDR3 consists of 14 residues. The CDR3 here is CASKPGQGFEKLFF. In DNA, the CDR3 is TGTGCCAGCAAACCGGGACAGGGGTTTGAAAAACTGTTTTTT.